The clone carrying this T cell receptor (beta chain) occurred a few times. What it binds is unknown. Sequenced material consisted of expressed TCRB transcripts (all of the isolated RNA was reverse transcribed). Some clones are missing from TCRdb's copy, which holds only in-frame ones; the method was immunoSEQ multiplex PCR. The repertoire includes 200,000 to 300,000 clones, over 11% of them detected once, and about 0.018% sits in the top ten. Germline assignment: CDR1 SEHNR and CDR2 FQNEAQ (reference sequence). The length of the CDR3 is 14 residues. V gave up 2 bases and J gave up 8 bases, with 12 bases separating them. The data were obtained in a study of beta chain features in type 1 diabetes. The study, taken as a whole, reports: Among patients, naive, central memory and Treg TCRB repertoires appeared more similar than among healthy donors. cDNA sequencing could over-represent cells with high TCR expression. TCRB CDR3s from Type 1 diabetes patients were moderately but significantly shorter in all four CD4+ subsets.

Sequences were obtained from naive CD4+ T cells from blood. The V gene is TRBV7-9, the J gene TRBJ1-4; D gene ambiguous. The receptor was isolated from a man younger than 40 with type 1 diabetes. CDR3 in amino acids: CASSLLGGGEKLFF. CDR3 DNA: TGTGCCAGCAGCTTACTCGGAGGAGGGGAAAAACTGTTTTTT.